Shown below are 18 T cell receptor beta chains from a single sample sequenced in a study of T cell changes during pregnancy in multiple sclerosis. The repertoire was sequenced with immunoSEQ multiplex PCR; TCRdb's copy has only in-frame clones and lacks some. Found here are 65,000 to 95,000 clones, about 93% of them singletons; the top ten hold roughly 2.6%. The specimen comprised peripheral blood, sampled after pregnancy. These receptors were taken from a female donor in good health, enrolled as a control in a pregnancy study.

V gene TRBV10-3 combines with J gene TRBJ2-7; TRBD2 agrees at 9 bases. The CDR3 spans 18 residues. V shed 2 bases and J 2 bases; nucleotides not matched to a gene: 13. The germline V gene encodes CDR1 ENHRY and CDR2 SYGVKD. The CDR3 bases are TGTGCCATCAGTGAGGGACTTGGGGCTAGCGGGGCCCCCTACGAGCAGTACTTC. Amino acids: CAISEGLGASGAPYEQYF.

The chain links TRBV6-1 to TRBJ2-7, with D possibly matching TRBD2 (5 bases). The CDR3 has 16 amino acids. Trimming left V 1 base short and J 6 bases short, with 19 bases between. The V gene's germline CDR1 is MNHNS and CDR2 SASEGT. Written as DNA, the CDR3 is TGTGCCAGCAGTGAAGGTCCCTGGACTCCCCGGCCCGAGCAGTACTTC. As protein: CASSEGPWTPRPEQYF.

This chain joins TRBV28 and TRBJ2-5; 11 positions match TRBD2. Germline CDR1 MDHEN, CDR2 SYDVKM. Trimming took 4 bases from V and 2 from J; bases not matched to a gene: 3. CDR3 length equals 15 residues. The CDR3 coding sequence is TGTGCCAGCAGTTCCATAGCGGGGGGGCAAGAGACCCAGTACTTC. Translating gives CASSSIAGGQETQYF.

V gene TRBV28 combines with J gene TRBJ1-1; tentatively, D is TRBD1 (6 bases). The V end lost 8 bases, the J end lost 0 bases, and 16 bases lay between the germline ends. Germline CDR1 MDHEN, CDR2 SYDVKM. This CDR3 has 15 residues. CDR3 coding DNA: TGTGCCAGCCGACGGGGGGGGCGAATGAACACTGAAGCTTTCTTT. This translates into CASRRGGRMNTEAFF.

This clone is a singleton in its sample. The chain recombines TRBV5-6 with TRBJ2-5; a possible D gene is TRBD1 (6 bases). Per germline, CDR1 SGHDT and CDR2 YYEEEE. The CDR3 contains 14 residues. The germline V and J ends were trimmed by 0 bases and 2 bases, with 8 bases remaining between them. DNA of the CDR3: TGTGCCAGCAGCTTGGCAGGGGAACAAGAGACCCAGTACTTC. It codes for CASSLAGEQETQYF. The full variable domain, in which reference TRBV5-6 and TRBJ2-5 provide the parts outside the CDR3, is DAGVTQSPTHLIKTRGQQVTLRCSPKSGHDTVSWYQQALGQGPQFIFQYYEEEERQRGNFPDRFSGHQFPNYSSELNVNALLLGDSALYLCASSLAGEQETQYFGPGTRLLVL.

The V and J genes are TRBV5-1 and TRBJ2-1, with D possibly matching TRBD1 (5 bases). CDR1 is SGHRS, CDR2 YFSETQ, per germline. CDR3 size: 16 residues. V lost 4 bases, J lost 0 bases, and 14 bases lay in between. The CDR3 is CASSLTVPSSYNEQFF. The CDR3, as DNA: TGCGCCAGCAGCCTGACAGTCCCCTCCTCCTACAATGAGCAGTTCTTC. Combining the CDR3 with reference TRBV5-1 and TRBJ2-1 gives the whole variable domain KAGVTQTPRYLIKTRGQQVTLSCSPISGHRSVSWYQQTPGQGLQFLFEYFSETQRNKGNFPGRFSGRQFSNSRSEMNVSTLELGDSALYLCASSLTVPSSYNEQFFGPGTRLTVL.

The gene calls are TRBV11-3 and TRBJ2-1; TRBD2 is a possible D gene (6 bases). The germline gives CDR1 SGHNT, CDR2 YENEEA. This CDR3 has 15 residues. V dropped 4 bases and J dropped 3 bases, with 13 bases sitting between them. The CDR3 sequence is CASSSSGLLYNEQFF. In nucleotides, the CDR3 is TGTGCCAGCAGCTCCAGCGGGCTTCTCTACAATGAGCAGTTCTTC.

This clone was seen once. This chain joins TRBV15 and TRBJ1-2; 8 nucleotides align to TRBD1. The V segment lost 0 bases and the J segment 5 bases; nucleotides outside the gene matches: 11. In germline, CDR1 is LNHNV, CDR2 YYDKDF (reference sequence). This CDR3 has 17 residues. This chain's CDR3 is CATSRESRDRPDYGYTF. CDR3 DNA: TGTGCCACCAGCAGAGAGTCCCGGGACAGGCCAGATTATGGCTACACCTTC.

The genes are TRBV27 and TRBJ2-2; D unresolved. Looked up from germline, CDR1 is MNHEY and CDR2 is SMNVEV (reference sequence). Deletions cut 10 bases from V and 6 bases from J, with 9 bases between. This CDR3 has 11 amino acids. The CDR3 DNA reads TGTGCCACCTCAGGTGCCGGGGAGCTGTTTTTT. This encodes CATSGAGELFF.

The rearrangement joins TRBV9 to TRBJ1-1; D gene ambiguous. Germline values: CDR1 SGDLS, CDR2 YYNGEE. The ends were cut back, 4 bases at V and 1 base at J, with 14 bases in the middle. The CDR3 is 15 amino acids. CDR3 DNA: TGTGCCAGCAGCCCCCGGGTCTTGGGGAACACTGAAGCTTTCTTT. It specifies CASSPRVLGNTEAFF.

This rearrangement joins TRBV4-1 to TRBJ2-1, with 8 bases that match TRBD2. Germline V CDR1 and CDR2: MGHRA, YSYEKL. The length of the CDR3 is 16 residues. Trimming at V came to 0 bases and at J to 3 bases, leaving 4 bases not matched to a gene. The CDR3 loop is CASSQDPSGLYNEQFF. CDR3 nucleotide sequence: TGCGCCAGCAGCCAAGACCCTAGCGGGCTCTACAATGAGCAGTTCTTC.

V and J are TRBV19 and TRBJ1-5; D possibly corresponds to TRBD1 (5 bases). CDR1 LNHDA and CDR2 SQIVND come from the germline V gene (reference sequence). This CDR3 spans 12 amino acids. Trimming took off 4 bases at V and 7 bases at J, with 8 bases between the two ends. In DNA, the CDR3 is TGTGCCAGTAGTAGTTGGGGCCAGCCCCAGCATTTT. It specifies CASSSWGQPQHF.

This clone was seen a single time. This chain links TRBV19 with TRBJ2-7; 10 bases fit TRBD2. The V gene's germline CDR1 is LNHDA and CDR2 SQIVND (reference sequence). The V and J ends lost 1 base and 6 bases, in that order; junction bases with no gene match: 6. The CDR3 spans 15 residues. CDR3: CASSIGPSGSLEQYF. The CDR3 DNA is TGTGCCAGTAGTATAGGTCCTAGCGGGAGTCTCGAGCAGTACTTC.

This clone was counted between two and nine times. The gene calls are TRBV4-1 and TRBJ1-6; no reliable D call. The CDR3 has 15 amino acids. The V gene's germline CDR1 is MGHRA and CDR2 YSYEKL. With 1 base removed from V and 8 bases from J, the gap between germline ends came to 12 bases. The DNA for the CDR3 is TGCGCCAGCAGCCAAGTCGCCACGGGTGATTCACCCCTCCACTTT. Translating gives CASSQVATGDSPLHF.

This chain uses TRBV28 with TRBJ1-1, with D possibly TRBD1 on 5 matching bases. V was clipped by 3 bases and J by 0 bases, with 11 bases between them. The CDR3 loop spans 15 amino acids. Germline assignment: CDR1 MDHEN and CDR2 SYDVKM. The CDR3 spells CASSFSWGMNTEAFF. The CDR3 nucleotides are TGTGCCAGCAGTTTTAGCTGGGGCATGAACACTGAAGCTTTCTTT.

This chain connects TRBV2 to TRBJ1-1; D may be TRBD1 (5 bases). CDR1 is SNHLY and CDR2 is FYNNEI in the germline V gene. CDR3 size: 13 residues. V lost 7 bases and J lost 4, with 13 bases in between. The CDR3 region is CASNQGSFTEAFF. The CDR3 DNA follows: TGTGCCAGCAATCAGGGCAGTTTCACTGAAGCTTTCTTT.

The J gene is TRBJ2-7, the V gene TRBV5-1, with D perhaps TRBD1 (7 bases). Germline V gene data show CDR1 as SGHRS and CDR2 as YFSETQ. The CDR3 runs to 16 residues. V lost 5 bases and J 6 bases, leaving 24 bases between the germline ends. The CDR3 here is CASSSGSTGVGGEQYF. DNA of the CDR3: TGCGCCAGCAGTTCCGGAAGTACAGGGGTCGGGGGCGAGCAGTACTTC.

The chain carries TRBV11-2 and TRBJ1-2, with TRBD1 identical over 9 bases. V lost 1 base to trimming and J lost 5 bases; unmatched junction nucleotides: 5. Germline CDR1 is SGHAT and CDR2 is FQNNGV. The CDR3 sequence is 15 residues long. The DNA for the CDR3 is TGTGCCAGCAGCTTAGTGGGGACAGGGAGGTATGGCTACACCTTC. This sequence encodes CASSLVGTGRYGYTF. Full variable domain (rest looked up from reference TRBV11-2 and TRBJ1-2): EAGVAQSPRYKIIEKRQSVAFWCNPISGHATLYWYQQILGQGPKLLIQFQNNGVVDDSQLPKDRFSAERLKGVDSTLKIQPAKLEDSAVYLCASSLVGTGRYGYTFGSGTRLTVV.